The 14 T cell receptor beta chains below come from one sample, sequenced in a study of blood T cell repertoires in COVID-19. The method was immunoSEQ multiplex PCR; TCRdb's version includes in-frame clones alone and lacks a portion of them. The table shows 90,000 to 120,000 clones, with approximately 88% occurring only once. Material for sequencing was peripheral blood. The receptors shown here come from a man aged 35 to 55 with active or convalescent COVID-19.

A few counts support this clone. This chain links TRBV7-2 with TRBJ1-4; tentative D call: TRBD1 (6 bases). V lost 5 bases and J 3 bases, leaving 13 bases between the germline ends. Germline assignment: CDR1 SGHTA and CDR2 FQGNSA. This CDR3 has 15 amino acids. In DNA form, the CDR3 reads TGTGCCAGCAGCATTGGACAGTTAGCTAATGAAAAACTGTTTTTT. It is translated as CASSIGQLANEKLFF.

The rearrangement joins TRBV6-5 to TRBJ1-4; D remains ambiguous. Deletions cut 5 bases from V and 10 bases from J, with 11 bases between. Germline V gene lookup returns CDR1 MNHEY and CDR2 SVGAGI. The CDR3 extends over 12 amino acids. Here the CDR3 reads CASSPSTGKLFF. The CDR3 nucleotides read TGTGCCAGCAGTCCCTCGACTGGAAAACTGTTTTTT.

The chain is built from TRBV11-3 and TRBJ2-3, with D perhaps matching TRBD2 (5 bases). The CDR3 runs to 15 residues. The germline gives CDR1 SGHNT, CDR2 YENEEA. V was pared by 0 bases and J by 0 bases, with 7 bases between. CDR3 nucleotides: TGTGCCAGCAGCTTAGAAAGCGGAAGCACAGATACGCAGTATTTT. Translation: CASSLESGSTDTQYF.

This chain connects TRBV12-3 or TRBV12-4 to TRBJ2-7; D gene uncertain. CDR3 length: 11 residues. With 3 bases removed from V and 5 bases from J, the gap between germline ends came to 5 bases. In DNA, the CDR3 is TGTGCCAGCAGTTTTCGGGACGAGCAGTACTTC. Translated: CASSFRDEQYF.

This rearrangement joins TRBV7-8 to TRBJ1-5; 7 nucleotides agree with TRBD1. V lost 7 bases, J lost 7 bases, and 13 bases stayed unmatched. The CDR3 runs 15 residues. Germline loops: CDR1 SGHVS, CDR2 FQNEAQ. As DNA, the CDR3 is TGTGCCAGCAAGGGGGCGAGATGGGGGAGACAGCCCCAGCATTTT. Translating it yields CASKGARWGRQPQHF.

This clone was found once. The chain couples TRBV18 to TRBJ1-2, with 7 bases matching TRBD1. CDR3 length: 14 amino acids. Germline V lookup: CDR1 KGHSH, CDR2 LQKENI. V was pared by 6 bases and J by 1 base, with 5 bases of the junction left unmatched. Here the CDR3 reads CASSPDRSNYGYTF. For the CDR3, the DNA is TGTGCCAGCTCCCCGGACAGGAGTAACTATGGCTACACCTTC.

The gene calls are TRBV27 and TRBJ2-7; 10 nucleotides align to TRBD2. The CDR3 has 13 amino acids. The trim removed 5 bases at V and 3 bases at J, leaving 1 base unmatched. The germline CDR1 and CDR2 sequences are MNHEY and SMNVEV (reference sequence). CDR3 sequence: CASSRTSGYEQYF. For the CDR3, the DNA is TGTGCCAGCAGTAGGACTAGCGGCTACGAGCAGTACTTC.

The genes are TRBV6-5 and TRBJ1-4; D uncertain. This CDR3 has 16 residues. Per the germline V gene, CDR1 is MNHEY and CDR2 is SVGAGI. V was cut by 3 bases and J by 3 bases, with 14 bases left in between. Written as DNA, the CDR3 is TGTGCCAGCAGTTATGGCCGGGAGCAGGCTAATGAAAAACTGTTTTTT. Its translation is CASSYGREQANEKLFF.

V gene TRBV10-3 combines with J gene TRBJ1-6, with D possibly matching TRBD1 (5 bases). Trimming left V 10 bases short and J 8 bases short, with 15 bases between. CDR3 length: 13 residues. The germline CDR1 and CDR2 sequences are ENHRY and SYGVKD. CDR3 in DNA: TGTGCCACTAGACCTGTAGGGGATTCACCCCTCCACTTT. This encodes CATRPVGDSPLHF.

The chain employs TRBV2 and TRBJ1-4; 7 bases agree with TRBD1. Unmatched junction bases numbered 9, after V lost 7 bases and J lost 4 bases. This CDR3 has 15 residues. Per germline, CDR1 SNHLY and CDR2 FYNNEI. Written as DNA, the CDR3 is TGTGCCAGCACCCTGCAGGGGACAGTTAATGAAAAACTGTTTTTT. Translation gives CASTLQGTVNEKLFF.

V gene TRBV5-8 combines with J gene TRBJ2-4, with 7 bases aligning to TRBD2. Trimming removed 0 bases from V and 7 bases from J; junction bases left unmatched: 13. Looked up from germline, CDR1 is SGHTS and CDR2 is YDEGEE. The CDR3 is 17 amino acids. The CDR3 spells CASSLAGIWTRSNIQYF. In DNA, the CDR3 is TGTGCCAGCAGCTTGGCGGGGATTTGGACTAGAAGTAACATTCAGTACTTC.

In this sample, this clone turned up a few times. The chain recombines TRBV6-5 with TRBJ1-2; TRBD1 aligns across 10 bases. CDR1 is MNHEY and CDR2 is SVGAGI in the germline V gene. CDR3 length equals 15 residues. V lost 7 bases to trimming and J lost 4 bases; unmatched junction nucleotides: 9. This chain's CDR3 is CASTFSTGGIYGYTF. CDR3 DNA: TGTGCCAGCACTTTTTCGACAGGGGGCATCTATGGCTACACCTTC.

The chain links TRBV6-6 to TRBJ2-3, with 8 bases that match TRBD1. J lost 2 bases, V lost 4 bases, and 5 bases had no gene match. CDR1 and CDR2 from the germline V gene are MNHNY and SVGAGI (reference sequence). The CDR3 length is 15 residues. CDR3 protein: CASSFWDRSTDTQYF. The CDR3 DNA follows: TGTGCCAGCAGTTTTTGGGACAGGTCCACAGATACGCAGTATTTT.

This clone has a single count. The J gene is TRBJ1-1, the V gene TRBV7-2, with TRBD1 matching 7 bases. V lost 3 bases to trimming and J lost 6 bases; unmatched junction nucleotides: 4. CDR3 length equals 13 residues. Germline V gene data show CDR1 as SGHTA and CDR2 as FQGNSA. The CDR3: CASSFLGGAEAFF. CDR3 sequence (DNA): TGTGCCAGCAGCTTCCTAGGGGGCGCTGAAGCTTTCTTT.